The 22 T cell receptor beta chains reported below all come from one sample, sequenced in a study of monozygotic twins with inflammatory bowel disease. Each CDR3 protein gets one entry in TCRdb, which reprocessed the 5' RACE reads and gives no DNA. Listed are some 210,000 distinct CDR3 sequences; 1.5% to 2% falls within the top ten. The specimen was blood. The receptors come from a human donor with ulcerative colitis or Crohn's disease, or a healthy co-twin of an affected twin (not recorded which).

The chain links TRBV20-1 to TRBJ2-2; TCRdb's D gene call, TRBD1, goes unchecked for lack of DNA. The germline gives CDR1 DFQATT, CDR2 SNEGSKA (reference sequence). The CDR3 is 13 amino acids. CDR3 loop: CSAARASTGELFF.

The chain carries TRBV12-3 or TRBV12-4 and TRBJ1-3. There are 14 residues in the CDR3. CDR3 region: CASRVSASGNTIYF.

The chain employs TRBV6-5 and TRBJ1-1; TCRdb's D gene call, TRBD1, goes unchecked for lack of DNA. Germline assignment: CDR1 MNHEY and CDR2 SVGAGI. The CDR3 has 15 residues. CDR3 sequence: CASSYVTGGETEAFF.

The CDR3 protein is CASSSDREANYGYTF. This rearrangement joins TRBV12-3 or TRBV12-4 to TRBJ1-2; TCRdb returns TRBD1, unconfirmable since there is no DNA. The CDR3 spans 15 residues.

The chain uses TRBV5-1 and TRBJ1-4; TCRdb returns TRBD1, unconfirmable since there is no DNA. CDR3 length: 15 residues. The germline V gene has CDR1 SGHRS and CDR2 YFSETQ. The CDR3 reads CVSSLVGANNEKLFF.

The rearrangement joins TRBV29-1 to TRBJ2-3; absent DNA, TCRdb's TRBD2 call cannot be checked. The germline CDR1 and CDR2 sequences are SQVTM and ANQGSEA. The CDR3 has 13 residues. Here the CDR3 reads CSVLGSIGDTQYF.

The J gene is TRBJ2-5, the V gene TRBV12-3 or TRBV12-4; as DNA is missing, the TRBD2 call by TCRdb cannot be tested. The CDR3 spans 14 residues. The CDR3 spells CASSFSLAGETQYF.

The chain recombines TRBV12-3 or TRBV12-4 with TRBJ1-5. The CDR3 has 12 amino acids. The CDR3 is CASSFGFQPQHF.

The chain's CDR3 is CASSQVQRNEKLFF. The chain joins TRBV7-9 to TRBJ1-4. The CDR3 runs 14 residues. Germline CDR1 SEHNR, CDR2 FQNEAQ (reference sequence).

V is TRBV24-1 and J is TRBJ1-5. The germline V gene encodes CDR1 KGHDR and CDR2 SFDVKD. This CDR3 region has 16 residues. CDR3 protein: CATSDSWQGVGQPQHF.

J is TRBJ2-2 and V is TRBV11-2; TCRdb outputs TRBD2, but without DNA this stays unchecked. The CDR3 is 15 residues long. Germline V lookup: CDR1 SGHAT, CDR2 FQNNGV. CDR3 in amino acids: CASSLWRARTGELFF.

The chain couples TRBV5-1 to TRBJ1-1; without DNA, the TCRdb call of TRBD1 cannot be checked. The CDR3 loop spans 16 amino acids. The germline CDR1 and CDR2 sequences are SGHRS and YFSETQ. CDR3 region: CASRNILGTGGTEAFF.

The CDR3 loop reads CASSSQVGGAGGSYEQYF. V usage is TRBV4-1 and J usage is TRBJ2-7; TCRdb's D call of TRBD1 is untestable without DNA. Germline V gene sequence: CDR1 MGHRA, CDR2 YSYEKL. This CDR3 is 18 amino acids long.

The V gene is TRBV5-1, the J gene TRBJ2-7. The CDR3 totals 14 residues. The germline gives CDR1 SGHRS, CDR2 YFSETQ. CDR3 amino acids: CASSFNRGTYEQYF.

The chain combines TRBV6-1 with TRBJ1-1; TCRdb gives TRBD1 as the D gene, but with no DNA this cannot be confirmed. This CDR3 is built from 17 residues. Looked up from germline, CDR1 is MNHNS and CDR2 is SASEGT. The CDR3 region is CASRRQTGARKNTEAFF.

V usage is TRBV6-5 and J usage is TRBJ2-7; absent DNA, TCRdb's TRBD2 call cannot be checked. CDR3 length: 17 amino acids. Germline loops: CDR1 MNHEY, CDR2 SVGAGI. The CDR3 region is CASSWTSGGPSSYEQYF.

This rearrangement joins TRBV12-3 or TRBV12-4 to TRBJ1-5; the TCRdb D gene call, TRBD1, has no DNA to confirm it. This CDR3 is 13 amino acids long. CDR3 loop: CASSFTGDQPQHF.

This chain uses TRBV5-4 with TRBJ2-1; the TCRdb call, TRBD2, lacks DNA for checking. The CDR3 is 15 residues long. Germline CDR1 SGHNT, CDR2 YYREEE (reference sequence). The CDR3 sequence: CASSRGGARNNEQFF.

This sequence joins TRBV5-4 and TRBJ1-1; TCRdb's D call, TRBD1, is unchecked because there is no DNA. The CDR3 runs 15 residues. Germline assignment: CDR1 SGHNT and CDR2 YYREEE (reference sequence). The CDR3 protein is CASSARQGMNTEAFF.

The CDR3 here is CASSWDETGGAEAFF. The chain combines TRBV11-2 with TRBJ1-1; TCRdb's assignment of TRBD1 cannot be checked, as there is no DNA. The CDR3 length is 15 residues. Germline V gene data show CDR1 as SGHAT and CDR2 as FQNNGV.

The rearrangement joins TRBV5-1 to TRBJ2-2; TCRdb's assignment of TRBD1 cannot be checked, as there is no DNA. The V gene's germline CDR1 is SGHRS and CDR2 YFSETQ. This CDR3 is built from 15 residues. CDR3 amino acids: CASHTGTLNTGELFF.

The chain links TRBV7-9 to TRBJ1-1; the TCRdb D gene call, TRBD1, has no DNA to confirm it. CDR1 and CDR2 from the germline V gene are SEHNR and FQNEAQ (reference sequence). This CDR3 region has 14 residues. The CDR3 loop is CASSQDPGPREAFF.